The clone carrying this T cell receptor (beta chain) was detected only a few times. CDR3 length: 19 residues. V lost 4 bases to trimming and J lost 4 bases, with 29 bases between them. Germline V CDR1 and CDR2: SGHRS, YFSETQ. Original methodology: Amplified reference gene primers provided the basis for estimating nucleated cell counts. Using immunoSEQ multiplex PCR, the repertoire was profiled, and TCRdb retains in-frame clones only, with some absent. That table supplies the V and J calls and clone size; D and trimming were determined from the DNA. The sample has about 110,000 clones, more than 65% seen once; the top ten hold more than 3.5%. This entry belongs to a study of blood T cell repertoires in COVID-19. Whole-study context: From the United States, Italy and Spain came samples of acute and convalescent COVID-19. The cDNA or gDNA used as material had been derived from T cells, B-cell-depleted T cells, or PBMCs.

Sequenced sample: peripheral blood. This clonotype was sampled from a woman over 75 with acute or convalescent COVID-19. This chain links TRBV5-1 with TRBJ1-1, with D possibly TRBD1 on 6 matching bases. CDR3 nucleotides: TGCGCCAGCAGCACAATAACAGGGCTAATATCGAACGCGGGCACTGAAGCTTTCTTT. Protein: CASSTITGLISNAGTEAFF.